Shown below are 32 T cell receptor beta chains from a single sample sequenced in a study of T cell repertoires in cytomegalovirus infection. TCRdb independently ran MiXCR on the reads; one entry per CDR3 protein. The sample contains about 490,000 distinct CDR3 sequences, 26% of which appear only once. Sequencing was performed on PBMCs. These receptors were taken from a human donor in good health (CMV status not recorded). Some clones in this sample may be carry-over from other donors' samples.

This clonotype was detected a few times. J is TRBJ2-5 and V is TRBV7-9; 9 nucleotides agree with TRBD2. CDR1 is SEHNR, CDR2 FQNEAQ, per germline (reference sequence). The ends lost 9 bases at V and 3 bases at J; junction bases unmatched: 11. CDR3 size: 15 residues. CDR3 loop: CAREPIRLAEETQYF. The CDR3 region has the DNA TGTGCCAGGGAACCGATTAGACTAGCGGAAGAGACCCAGTACTTC.

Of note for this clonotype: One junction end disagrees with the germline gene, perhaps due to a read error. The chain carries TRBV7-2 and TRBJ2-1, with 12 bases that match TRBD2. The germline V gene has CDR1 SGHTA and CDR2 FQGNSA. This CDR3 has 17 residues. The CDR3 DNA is TGTGCCAGCAGCACGGGACTAGCGGGCTCGGGTCACAATCAGCAGTTCTTC. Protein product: CASSTGLAGSGHNQQFF.

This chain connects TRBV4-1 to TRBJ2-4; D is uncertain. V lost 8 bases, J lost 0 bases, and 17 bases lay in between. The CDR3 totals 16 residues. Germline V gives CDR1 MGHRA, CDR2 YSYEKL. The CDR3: CASAEGMGIAKNIQYF. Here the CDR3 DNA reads TGCGCCAGCGCTGAAGGGATGGGAATAGCCAAAAACATTCAGTACTTC.

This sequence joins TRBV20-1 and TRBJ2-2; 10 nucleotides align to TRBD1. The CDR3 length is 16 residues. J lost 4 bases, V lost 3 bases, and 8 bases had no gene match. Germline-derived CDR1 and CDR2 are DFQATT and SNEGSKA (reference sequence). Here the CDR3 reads CSASGTGDLGTGELFF. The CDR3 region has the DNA TGCAGTGCTAGCGGGACAGGGGATCTGGGCACCGGGGAGCTGTTTTTT.

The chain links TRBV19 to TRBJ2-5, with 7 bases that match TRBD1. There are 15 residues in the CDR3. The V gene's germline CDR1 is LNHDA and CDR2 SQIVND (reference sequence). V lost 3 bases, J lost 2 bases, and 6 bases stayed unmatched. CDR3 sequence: CASSMFGDSQETQYF. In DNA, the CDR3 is TGTGCCAGTAGTATGTTTGGGGACAGTCAAGAGACCCAGTACTTC.

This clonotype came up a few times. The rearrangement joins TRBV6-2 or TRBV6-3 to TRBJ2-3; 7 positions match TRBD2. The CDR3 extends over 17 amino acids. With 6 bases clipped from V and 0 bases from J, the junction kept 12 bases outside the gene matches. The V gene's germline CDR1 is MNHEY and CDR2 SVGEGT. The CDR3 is CASRTGQSAGSTDTQYF. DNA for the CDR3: TGTGCCAGCAGAACCGGCCAGTCAGCGGGGAGCACAGATACGCAGTATTTT.

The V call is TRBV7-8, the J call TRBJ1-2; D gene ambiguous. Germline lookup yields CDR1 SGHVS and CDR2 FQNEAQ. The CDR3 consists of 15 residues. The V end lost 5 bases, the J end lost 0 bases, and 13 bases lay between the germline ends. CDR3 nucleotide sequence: TGTGCCAGCAGCCCTGGAGGTGCTACTAACTATGGCTACACCTTC. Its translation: CASSPGGATNYGYTF.

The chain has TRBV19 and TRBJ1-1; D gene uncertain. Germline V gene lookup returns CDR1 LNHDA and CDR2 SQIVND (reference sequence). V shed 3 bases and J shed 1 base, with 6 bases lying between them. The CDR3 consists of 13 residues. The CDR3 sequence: CASSIRPNTEAFF. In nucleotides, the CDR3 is TGTGCCAGTAGTATTCGACCGAACACTGAAGCTTTCTTT.

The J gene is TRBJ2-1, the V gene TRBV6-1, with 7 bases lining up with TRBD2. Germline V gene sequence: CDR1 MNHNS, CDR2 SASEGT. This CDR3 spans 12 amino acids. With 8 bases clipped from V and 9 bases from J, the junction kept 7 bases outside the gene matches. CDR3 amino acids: CASGPWGGEQFF. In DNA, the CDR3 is TGTGCCAGCGGACCGTGGGGGGGTGAGCAGTTCTTC.

The CDR3 bases are TGTGCCAGTAGTATCGTGGCCCAGTACCGAAGGCAGACCCAGTACTTC. It specifies CASSIVAQYRRQTQYF. The rearrangement links TRBV19 to TRBJ2-5; D is unresolved. There are 16 residues in the CDR3. Trimming stripped 3 bases from V and 6 bases from J, with 20 bases between. CDR1 and CDR2 (germline): LNHDA, SQIVND (reference sequence).

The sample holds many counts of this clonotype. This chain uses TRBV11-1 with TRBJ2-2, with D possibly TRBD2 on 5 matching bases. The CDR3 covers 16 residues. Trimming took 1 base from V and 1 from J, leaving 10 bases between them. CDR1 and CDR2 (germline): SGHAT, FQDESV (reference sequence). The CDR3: CASSLEADLNTGELFF. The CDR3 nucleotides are TGTGCCAGCAGCTTAGAAGCGGATCTGAACACCGGGGAGCTGTTTTTT.

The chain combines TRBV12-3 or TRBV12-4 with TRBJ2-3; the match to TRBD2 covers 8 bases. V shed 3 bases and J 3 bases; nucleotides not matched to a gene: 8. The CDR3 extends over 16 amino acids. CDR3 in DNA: TGTGCCAGCAGTTTCCGTCTAGCGGGTAAAACAGATACGCAGTATTTT. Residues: CASSFRLAGKTDTQYF.

CDR3 in amino acids: CSVESLGQKNTEAFF. The CDR3 nucleotides are TGCAGCGTTGAATCATTAGGACAGAAGAACACTGAAGCTTTCTTT. The rearrangement joins TRBV29-1 to TRBJ1-1; D perhaps matches TRBD1 (6 bases). This CDR3 contains 15 residues. V was clipped by 2 bases and J by 1 base, with 14 bases between them. Germline CDR1 SQVTM, CDR2 ANQGSEA.

CDR3 in DNA: TGCAGTGCTAGAGATCCTAGCGGGAGGGGGAATGAGCAGTTCTTC. Amino acids: CSARDPSGRGNEQFF. This chain links TRBV20-1 with TRBJ2-1; 12 positions match TRBD2. The length of the CDR3 is 15 residues. Germline CDR1 is DFQATT and CDR2 is SNEGSKA (reference sequence). With V trimmed by 0 bases and J by 7 bases, 4 bases remained unmatched.

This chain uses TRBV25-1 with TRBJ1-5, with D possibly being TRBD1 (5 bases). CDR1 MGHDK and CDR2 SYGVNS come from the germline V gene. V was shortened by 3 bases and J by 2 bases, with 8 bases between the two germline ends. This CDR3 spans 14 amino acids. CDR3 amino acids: CASSEGLGNQPQHF. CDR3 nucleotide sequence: TGTGCCAGCAGTGAGGGACTGGGCAATCAGCCCCAGCATTTT. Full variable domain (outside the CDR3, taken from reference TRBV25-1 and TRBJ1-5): EADIYQTPRYLVIGTGKKITLECSQTMGHDKMYWYQQDPGMELHLIHYSYGVNSTEKGDLSSESTVSRIRTEHFPLTLESARPSHTSQYLCASSEGLGNQPQHFGDGTRLSIL.

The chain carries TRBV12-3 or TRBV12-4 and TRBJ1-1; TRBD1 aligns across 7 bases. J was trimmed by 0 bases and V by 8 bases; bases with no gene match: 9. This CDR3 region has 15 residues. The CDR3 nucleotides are TGTGCCAGCTCAATTTCAGGGGGTCTGAACACTGAAGCTTTCTTT. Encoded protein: CASSISGGLNTEAFF.

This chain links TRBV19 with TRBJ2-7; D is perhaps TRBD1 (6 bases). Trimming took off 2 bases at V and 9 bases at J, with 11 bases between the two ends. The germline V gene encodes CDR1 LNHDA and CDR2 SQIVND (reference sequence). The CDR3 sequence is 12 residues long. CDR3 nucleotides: TGTGCCAGTAGTATAAGGGGGTCCCGGCAGTACTTC. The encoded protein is CASSIRGSRQYF.

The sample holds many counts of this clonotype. CDR3 sequence: CASSLKQGRVTEAFF. CDR3 nucleotide sequence: TGTGCCAGCAGCCTAAAACAGGGAAGAGTTACTGAAGCTTTCTTT. The V and J genes are TRBV7-2 and TRBJ1-1; tentative D call: TRBD1 (6 bases). The CDR3 is 15 amino acids. Trimming removed 5 bases from V and 5 bases from J, with 18 bases in between. Germline CDR1 and CDR2: SGHTA and FQGNSA. Based on the CDR3 plus reference TRBV7-2 and TRBJ1-1, the full variable domain is GAGVSQSPSNKVTEKGKDVELRCDPISGHTALYWYRQSLGQGLEFLIYFQGNSAPDKSGLPSDRFSAERTGGSVSTLTIQRTQQEDSAVYLCASSLKQGRVTEAFFGQGTRLTVV.

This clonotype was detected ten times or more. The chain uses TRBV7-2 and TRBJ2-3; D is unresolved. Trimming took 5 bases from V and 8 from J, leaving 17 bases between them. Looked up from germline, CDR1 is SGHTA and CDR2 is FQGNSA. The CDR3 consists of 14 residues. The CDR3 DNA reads TGTGCCAGCAGCGTGATTGGTACTGGGGTTACGCAGTATTTT. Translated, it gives CASSVIGTGVTQYF.

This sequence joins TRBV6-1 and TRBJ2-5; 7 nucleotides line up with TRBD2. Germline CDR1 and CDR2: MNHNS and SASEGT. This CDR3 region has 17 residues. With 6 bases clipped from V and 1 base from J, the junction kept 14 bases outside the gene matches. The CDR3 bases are TGTGCCAGCAGGGCCTCCAGAGCGGGGAGAGGCCAAGAGACCCAGTACTTC. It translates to CASRASRAGRGQETQYF.

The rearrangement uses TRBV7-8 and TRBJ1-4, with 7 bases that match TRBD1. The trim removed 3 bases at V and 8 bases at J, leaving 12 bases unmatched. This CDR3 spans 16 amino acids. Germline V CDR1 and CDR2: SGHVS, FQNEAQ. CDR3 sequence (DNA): TGTGCCAGCAGCTTGCGAGGGCAGGGGGTAGGGGAAAAACTGTTTTTT. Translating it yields CASSLRGQGVGEKLFF. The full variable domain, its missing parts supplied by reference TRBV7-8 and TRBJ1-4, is GAGVSQSPRYKVAKRGQDVALRCDPISGHVSLFWYQQALGQGPEFLTYFQNEAQLDKSGLPSDRFFAERPEGSVSTLKIQRTQQEDSAVYLCASSLRGQGVGEKLFFGSGTQLSVL.

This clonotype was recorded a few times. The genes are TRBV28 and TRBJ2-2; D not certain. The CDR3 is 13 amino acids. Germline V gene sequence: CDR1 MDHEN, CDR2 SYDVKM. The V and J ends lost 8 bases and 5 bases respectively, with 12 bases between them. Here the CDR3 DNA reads TGTGCCAGCGTGGGGATTGGTACCGGGGAGCTGTTTTTT. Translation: CASVGIGTGELFF. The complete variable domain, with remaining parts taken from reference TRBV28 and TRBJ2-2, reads DVKVTQSSRYLVKRTGEKVFLECVQDMDHENMFWYRQDPGLGLRLIYFSYDVKMKEKGDIPEGYSVSREKKERFSLILESASTNQTSMYLCASVGIGTGELFFGEGSRLTVL.

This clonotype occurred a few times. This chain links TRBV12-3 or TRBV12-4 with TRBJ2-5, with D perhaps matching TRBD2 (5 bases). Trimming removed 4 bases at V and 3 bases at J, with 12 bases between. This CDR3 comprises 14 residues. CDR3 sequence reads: CASSSGLLKETQYF. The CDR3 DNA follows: TGTGCCAGCAGTTCCGGACTCTTAAAAGAGACCCAGTACTTC.

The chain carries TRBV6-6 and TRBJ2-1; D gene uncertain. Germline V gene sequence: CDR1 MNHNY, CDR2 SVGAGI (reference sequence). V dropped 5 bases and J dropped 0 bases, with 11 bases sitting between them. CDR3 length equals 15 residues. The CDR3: CASSPPTGSYNEQFF. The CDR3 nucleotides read TGTGCCAGCAGTCCTCCTACGGGCTCCTACAATGAGCAGTTCTTC.

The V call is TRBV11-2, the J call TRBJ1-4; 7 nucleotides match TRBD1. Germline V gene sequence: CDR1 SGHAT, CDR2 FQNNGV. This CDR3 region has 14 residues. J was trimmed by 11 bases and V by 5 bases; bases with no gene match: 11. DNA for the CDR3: TGTGCCAGCAGCCCCCGACAGGAGGGGGCGAAACTGTTTTTT. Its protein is CASSPRQEGAKLFF.

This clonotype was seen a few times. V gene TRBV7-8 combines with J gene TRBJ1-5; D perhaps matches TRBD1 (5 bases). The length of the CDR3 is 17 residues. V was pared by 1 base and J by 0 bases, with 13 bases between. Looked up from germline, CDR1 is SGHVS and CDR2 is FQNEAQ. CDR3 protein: CASSLGAGQGSNQPQHF. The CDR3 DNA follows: TGTGCCAGCAGCTTAGGGGCGGGCCAGGGTAGCAATCAGCCCCAGCATTTT.

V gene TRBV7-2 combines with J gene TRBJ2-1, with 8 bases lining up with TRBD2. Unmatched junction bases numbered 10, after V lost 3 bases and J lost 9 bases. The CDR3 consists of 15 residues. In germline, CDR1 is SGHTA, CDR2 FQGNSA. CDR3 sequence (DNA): TGTGCCAGCAGCTTGGGGCCTAGCGGGCATTTTGAGCAGTTCTTC. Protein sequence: CASSLGPSGHFEQFF.

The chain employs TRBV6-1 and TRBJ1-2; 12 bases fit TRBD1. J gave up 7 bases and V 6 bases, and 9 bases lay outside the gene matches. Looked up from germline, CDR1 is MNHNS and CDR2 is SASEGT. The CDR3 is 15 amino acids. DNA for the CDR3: TGTGCCAGCAGCGAGGGGGGGACAGGGGGCATTGGCTACACCTTC. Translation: CASSEGGTGGIGYTF.

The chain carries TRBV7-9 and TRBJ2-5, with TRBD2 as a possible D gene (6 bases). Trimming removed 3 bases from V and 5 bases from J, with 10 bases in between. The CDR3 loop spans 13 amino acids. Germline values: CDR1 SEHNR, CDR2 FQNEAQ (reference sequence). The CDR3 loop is CASSFHGSETQYF. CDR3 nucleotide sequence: TGTGCCAGCAGCTTTCACGGGAGTGAGACCCAGTACTTC.

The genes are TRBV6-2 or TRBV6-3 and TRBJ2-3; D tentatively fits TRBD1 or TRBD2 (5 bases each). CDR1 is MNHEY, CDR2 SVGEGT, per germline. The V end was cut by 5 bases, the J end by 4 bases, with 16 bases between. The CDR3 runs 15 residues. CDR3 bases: TGTGCCAGCAGTCCACACCGGGGCACGGCAGATACGCAGTATTTT. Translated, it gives CASSPHRGTADTQYF.

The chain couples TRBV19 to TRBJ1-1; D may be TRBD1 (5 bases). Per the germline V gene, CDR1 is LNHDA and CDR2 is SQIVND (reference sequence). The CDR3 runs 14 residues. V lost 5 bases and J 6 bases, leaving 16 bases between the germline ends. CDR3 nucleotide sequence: TGTGCCAGTAGTGTGACAGCCGATTGGGCTGAAGCTTTCTTT. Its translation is CASSVTADWAEAFF. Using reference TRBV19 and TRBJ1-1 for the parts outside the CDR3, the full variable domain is DGGITQSPKYLFRKEGQNVTLSCEQNLNHDAMYWYRQDPGQGLRLIYYSQIVNDFQKGDIAEGYSVSREKKESFPLTVTSAQKNPTAFYLCASSVTADWAEAFFGQGTRLTVV.

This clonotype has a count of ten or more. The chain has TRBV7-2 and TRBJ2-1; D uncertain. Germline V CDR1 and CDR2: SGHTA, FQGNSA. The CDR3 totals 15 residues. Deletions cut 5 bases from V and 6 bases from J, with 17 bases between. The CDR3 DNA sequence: TGTGCCAGCAGCACCGCCCCAGTAGCTTTCAATGAGCAGTTCTTC. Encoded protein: CASSTAPVAFNEQFF.